The clone carrying this T cell receptor beta chain has just one count. Its antigen is unidentified. The data derive from a study of post-analysis software for immune sequencing data. In the study overall: Progressive-relapsing, secondary progressive and relapsing-remitting multiple sclerosis were among the disease courses included.

Germline loops: CDR1 SEHNR, CDR2 FQNEAQ (reference sequence). The CDR3 is 14 amino acids. Trimming pared 2 bases from V and 8 bases from J, leaving 12 bases between. Researchers reported that TCR beta cDNA libraries carried unique molecular identifiers. Starting from roughly 1 to 10 million T cells, the study yielded 460,000 or so cDNA molecules. TCRdb re-analysed the PCR reads in MiXCR, keeping a single row per CDR3 protein. Here the sample spans approximately 400,000 distinct CDR3 sequences, around 33% being singletons. Study results and caveats: Normalized Chao1 diversity was significantly lower in multiple sclerosis patients than in controls. TRBV segments more frequent in patients than in controls numbered roughly 5 and included TRBV5-6, TRBV5-1 and TRBV20-1.

The source material was blood. The V call is TRBV7-9, the J call TRBJ1-4; weak D call: TRBD1 (5 bases). This receptor was taken from a girl under 18 with multiple sclerosis. The CDR3 DNA follows: TGTGCCAGCAGCTTAACGGGACTGGCGGAAAAACTGTTTTTT. Residues: CASSLTGLAEKLFF.